The 31 T cell receptor beta chains given below trace back to one sample, sequenced in a study of blood T cell repertoires in COVID-19. The protocol was immunoSEQ multiplex PCR, while the TCRdb copy is restricted to in-frame clones and leaves out a portion. The profile shows 120,000 or so clones, 80% to 85% of them singletons. The sequenced sample consisted of peripheral blood. These receptors originate from a woman between 45 and 60 years old with acute or convalescent COVID-19.

The chain carries TRBV2 and TRBJ2-2; 10 nucleotides align to TRBD1. Germline V gives CDR1 SNHLY, CDR2 FYNNEI. The CDR3 spans 16 residues. J gave up 5 bases and V 6 bases, and 9 bases lay outside the gene matches. CDR3 sequence reads: CASSTGTGVRTGELFF. The CDR3 region has the DNA TGTGCCAGCAGCACCGGGACAGGGGTGAGGACCGGGGAGCTGTTTTTT.

The chain carries TRBV7-2 and TRBJ2-3; 9 positions match TRBD2. Germline V gives CDR1 SGHTA, CDR2 FQGNSA. J was trimmed by 1 base and V by 3 bases; bases with no gene match: 2. There are 15 residues in the CDR3. Here the CDR3 reads CASSFWTSGTDTQYF. The CDR3 DNA reads as TGTGCCAGCAGCTTTTGGACTAGCGGCACAGATACGCAGTATTTT.

The chain carries TRBV7-9 and TRBJ2-3; 15 bases are a match to TRBD2. V lost 5 bases, J lost 6 bases, and 9 bases stayed unmatched. CDR3 length equals 17 residues. In germline, CDR1 is SEHNR, CDR2 FQNEAQ (reference sequence). CDR3 sequence reads: CASSISGTSGGLDTQYF. CDR3 coding DNA: TGTGCCAGCAGCATATCCGGGACTAGCGGGGGGCTTGATACGCAGTATTTT.

The gene calls are TRBV11-3 and TRBJ2-3; D might be TRBD2 (6 bases). CDR3 length: 12 amino acids. CDR1 and CDR2 from the germline V gene are SGHNT and YENEEA. V gave up 5 bases and J gave up 5 bases, with 8 bases separating them. CDR3 bases: TGTGCCAGCAGCCCGGGGGAAGATACGCAGTATTTT. It encodes CASSPGEDTQYF.

This clone was detected only once. The chain employs TRBV5-1 and TRBJ2-1; 10 nucleotides match TRBD2. This CDR3 is 15 amino acids long. From germline, CDR1 is SGHRS and CDR2 YFSETQ. Losses at the gene ends were 0 bases for V and 7 bases for J; bases not matched to a gene: 4. CDR3 protein: CASSLVLAGRNEQFF. CDR3 DNA: TGCGCCAGCAGCTTGGTACTAGCGGGACGAAATGAGCAGTTCTTC.

CDR3 sequence reads: CASSLPGGYGYTF. For the CDR3, the DNA is TGTGCCAGCTCACTCCCGGGAGGCTATGGCTACACCTTC. The gene calls are TRBV18 and TRBJ1-2, with D unresolved. Germline-derived CDR1 and CDR2 are KGHSH and LQKENI. V dropped 4 bases and J dropped 4 bases, with 10 bases sitting between them. The CDR3 contains 13 residues.

The chain carries TRBV21-1 and TRBJ1-4; the listed D gene, TRBD1, was not tested against the DNA. TRBV21-1 is termed a pseudogene. This CDR3 comprises 12 residues. The CDR3 DNA reads as TGTGCCAGCAGCAAACGTGGCGAAAAACTGTTTTTT. It codes for CASSKRGEKLFF.

The V call is TRBV4-1, the J call TRBJ1-2; 8 bases fit TRBD1. The CDR3 covers 14 residues. CDR1 and CDR2 (germline): MGHRA, YSYEKL. Unmatched junction bases numbered 3, after V lost 4 bases and J lost 2 bases. The DNA for the CDR3 is TGCGCCAGCAGCCTAGGGACAGGAAACTATGGCTACACCTTC. It is translated as CASSLGTGNYGYTF.

The chain uses TRBV5-1 and TRBJ2-7; D perhaps matches TRBD2 (6 bases). The CDR3 loop spans 14 amino acids. Germline V gives CDR1 SGHRS, CDR2 YFSETQ. V lost 1 base to trimming and J lost 2 bases, with 10 bases between them. The CDR3 DNA reads as TGCGCCAGCAGCTTGCAGGAGGGCCCCTACGAGCAGTACTTC. Translation: CASSLQEGPYEQYF.

This clone was detected once. The chain recombines TRBV2 with TRBJ1-6; 8 nucleotides align to TRBD1. V lost 6 bases, J lost 9 bases, and 7 bases stayed unmatched. The CDR3 totals 14 residues. Germline loops: CDR1 SNHLY, CDR2 FYNNEI. This chain's CDR3 is CASSLDRGTSPLHF. For the CDR3, the DNA is TGTGCCAGCAGCCTTGACAGGGGAACTTCACCCCTCCACTTT.

V is TRBV19 and J is TRBJ1-2; D gene uncertain. This CDR3 contains 16 residues. Deletions cut 6 bases from V and 5 bases from J, with 22 bases between. The germline V gene has CDR1 LNHDA and CDR2 SQIVND (reference sequence). The CDR3, as DNA: TGTGCCAGTAGCACCCAAGGCTTGGGTCGAGGGTATGGCTACACCTTC. Translation: CASSTQGLGRGYGYTF.

The V call is TRBV6-5, the J call TRBJ2-7; 11 bases are a match to TRBD1. CDR1 is MNHEY and CDR2 is SVGAGI in the germline V gene. The junction had 7 bases not matched to a gene; V was cut back by 5 bases and J by 4 bases. The length of the CDR3 is 15 residues. DNA for the CDR3: TGTGCCAGCAGTAAGCCGGGACAGGGGGGATACGAGCAGTACTTC. This sequence encodes CASSKPGQGGYEQYF.

This sequence joins TRBV3-1 (or the pseudogene TRBV3-2) and TRBJ2-1, with 10 bases matching TRBD1. Germline CDR1 is LGHDT and CDR2 is YNNKEL (reference sequence). Germline trimming cut 2 bases from V and 0 bases from J; bases unmatched to any gene: 16. The CDR3 sequence is 21 residues long. Written as DNA, the CDR3 is TGTGCCAGCAGCCAAAACCCCGGGACAGGGGTTGATTTTGTCTCCTACAATGAGCAGTTCTTC. It yields the protein CASSQNPGTGVDFVSYNEQFF.

This rearrangement joins TRBV7-2 to TRBJ1-5, with 8 positions matching TRBD1. This CDR3 contains 15 residues. CDR1 SGHTA and CDR2 FQGNSA come from the germline V gene. Trimming at V came to 3 bases and at J to 9 bases, leaving 10 bases not matched to a gene. The CDR3 sequence: CASSFDRGIPWPQHF. CDR3 nucleotide sequence: TGTGCCAGCAGCTTTGACAGGGGAATTCCTTGGCCCCAGCATTTT.

V usage is TRBV28 and J usage is TRBJ2-6, with D unresolved. CDR1 is MDHEN and CDR2 is SYDVKM in the germline V gene. CDR3 size: 14 residues. V gave up 3 bases and J gave up 3 bases, with 6 bases separating them. CDR3 region: CASSFSLGANVLTF. DNA for the CDR3: TGTGCCAGCAGTTTTTCTCTTGGGGCCAACGTCCTGACTTTC.

This CDR3 reads CASSSSGRDETQYF. CDR3 bases: TGTGCCAGCAGTTCCAGTGGGAGAGACGAGACCCAGTACTTC. The genes are TRBV6-1 and TRBJ2-5; D may be TRBD2 (5 bases). Trimming pared 5 bases from V and 5 bases from J, leaving 15 bases between. Germline assignment: CDR1 MNHNS and CDR2 SASEGT. The CDR3 totals 14 residues.

This rearrangement joins TRBV6-5 to TRBJ2-5, with D perhaps matching TRBD1 (7 bases). V lost 2 bases, J lost 5 bases, and 15 bases lay in between. Germline values: CDR1 MNHEY, CDR2 SVGAGI. The CDR3 has 15 amino acids. The CDR3 here is CASSYGWTGGETQYF. The CDR3 region has the DNA TGTGCCAGCAGTTACGGATGGACAGGAGGGGAGACCCAGTACTTC.

Only one count was recorded for this clone. V usage is TRBV6-4 and J usage is TRBJ2-1; TRBD2 is a possible D gene (7 bases). From germline, CDR1 is MRHNA and CDR2 SNTAGT. Trimming pared 3 bases from V and 9 bases from J, leaving 18 bases between. The CDR3 covers 15 residues. CDR3 protein: CASSEAGAVGSEQFF. In nucleotides, the CDR3 is TGTGCCAGCAGTGAGGCGGGGGCGGTCGGATCTGAGCAGTTCTTC.

The chain recombines TRBV30 with TRBJ2-1; 8 bases match TRBD2. The CDR3 has 15 residues. The V gene end was trimmed by 8 bases and the J gene end by 4 bases; junction bases not matched to a gene: 13. The germline gives CDR1 GTSNPN, CDR2 SVGIG (reference sequence). The CDR3 loop reads CAGGSGTSFYNEQFF. CDR3 in DNA: TGTGCCGGGGGCTCCGGGACTAGTTTTTACAATGAGCAGTTCTTC.

The J gene is TRBJ2-1, the V gene TRBV10-3; D call uncertain. Germline V gene sequence: CDR1 ENHRY, CDR2 SYGVKD. The CDR3 is 13 amino acids. Trimming shortened V by 2 bases and J by 8 bases, and 10 bases separated the two germline ends. In DNA, the CDR3 is TGTGCCATCAGTGAGGGTCTTCCAGATGAGCAGTTCTTC. Amino acids: CAISEGLPDEQFF.

The gene calls are TRBV28 and TRBJ1-2, with 10 positions matching TRBD1. V shed 10 bases, J shed 4 bases, and the junction held 12 bases outside the gene matches. This CDR3 region has 15 residues. CDR1 MDHEN and CDR2 SYDVKM come from the germline V gene. In nucleotides, the CDR3 is TGTGCCACAGCAAGACAGGGGGCATCGGGCTATGGCTACACCTTC. It specifies CATARQGASGYGYTF.

The chain is built from TRBV19 and TRBJ1-4, with D possibly TRBD1 on 6 matching bases. V lost 7 bases to trimming and J lost 1 base, with 10 bases between them. This CDR3 has 14 residues. Germline CDR1 reads LNHDA; CDR2 reads SQIVND (reference sequence). CDR3 protein: CASTWDITNEKLFF. In DNA form, the CDR3 reads TGTGCCAGTACCTGGGACATAACTAATGAAAAACTGTTTTTT.

The V gene is TRBV7-8, the J gene TRBJ1-5; D possibly corresponds to TRBD1 (5 bases). Germline V gene sequence: CDR1 SGHVS, CDR2 FQNEAQ. This CDR3 comprises 14 residues. V lost 7 bases and J 3 bases, leaving 13 bases between the germline ends. CDR3: CASKLGADNQPQHF. CDR3 DNA sequence: TGTGCCAGCAAGCTTGGGGCAGACAATCAGCCCCAGCATTTT.

Only one count was recorded for this clone. This chain joins TRBV5-1 and TRBJ2-3; 10 positions agree with TRBD2. The CDR3 covers 15 residues. Germline loops: CDR1 SGHRS, CDR2 YFSETQ. Trimming cost V 4 bases and J 1 base; bases outside gene matches: 3. CDR3 DNA: TGCGCCAGCAGCGATAGCGGGGGGCGCACAGATACGCAGTATTTT. Encoded protein: CASSDSGGRTDTQYF.

This chain joins TRBV19 and TRBJ1-6, with D uncertain. The CDR3 totals 14 residues. Germline V gene data show CDR1 as LNHDA and CDR2 as SQIVND (reference sequence). V lost 5 bases to trimming and J lost 10 bases, with 15 bases between them. The CDR3 loop is CASSGREQNSPLHF. CDR3 nucleotide sequence: TGTGCCAGTAGTGGCCGGGAACAGAACTCACCCCTCCACTTT.

This clone has a handful of counts. This chain joins TRBV7-3 and TRBJ2-1; D might be TRBD1 (5 bases). Germline CDR1 is SGHTA and CDR2 is FQGTGA. This CDR3 is 13 amino acids long. Trimming pared 0 bases from V and 5 bases from J, leaving 5 bases between. The DNA for the CDR3 is TGTGCCAGCAGCTTAACAGGGGACAATGAGCAGTTCTTC. This sequence encodes CASSLTGDNEQFF.

The chain joins TRBV19 to TRBJ2-2, with D tentatively TRBD1 (5 bases). The CDR3 totals 16 residues. From germline, CDR1 is LNHDA and CDR2 SQIVND (reference sequence). V was clipped by 9 bases and J by 6 bases, with 23 bases between them. The CDR3 coding sequence is TGTGCCAGCGCCTCGTTAGGCCAAGGGGTCGCCGGGGAGCTGTTTTTT. Encoded protein: CASASLGQGVAGELFF.

V and J are TRBV6-5 and TRBJ1-6; no firm D call. CDR1 MNHEY and CDR2 SVGAGI come from the germline V gene. The CDR3 extends over 15 amino acids. Trimming took 2 bases from V and 0 from J, leaving 5 bases between them. The CDR3 DNA reads TGTGCCAGCAGTTACCTGAGCTCCTATAATTCACCCCTCCACTTT. It yields the protein CASSYLSSYNSPLHF.

The chain couples TRBV6-5 to TRBJ2-7, with 13 bases that match TRBD2. V lost 8 bases, J lost 2 bases, and 3 bases stayed unmatched. This CDR3 has 14 residues. Per the germline V gene, CDR1 is MNHEY and CDR2 is SVGAGI. For the CDR3, the DNA is TGTGCCAGCGGAACTAGCGGGGGGGCCTACGAGCAGTACTTC. This encodes CASGTSGGAYEQYF.

V is TRBV6-5 and J is TRBJ2-2, with a weak D call TRBD1 (8 bases). Per the germline V gene, CDR1 is MNHEY and CDR2 is SVGAGI. V shed 6 bases and J shed 3 bases, with 14 bases lying between them. The CDR3 is made up of 15 amino acids. The CDR3 region is CASRFTGGDTGELFF. The CDR3 nucleotides are TGTGCCAGCAGATTTACAGGGGGGGACACCGGGGAGCTGTTTTTT.

The V and J genes are TRBV7-9 and TRBJ1-1; no firm D call. The CDR3 length is 14 residues. CDR1 and CDR2 (germline): SEHNR, FQNEAQ (reference sequence). V lost 3 bases and J 3 bases, leaving 11 bases between the germline ends. The CDR3 is CASSFPLIDTEAFF. CDR3 nucleotides: TGTGCCAGCAGCTTCCCTTTAATTGACACTGAAGCTTTCTTT.